What follows is one T cell receptor (beta chain) and its context. Participants were aged roughly 18 to 100 years from about two dozen US areas. This entry comes from a study of blood T cell repertoires in COVID-19. About the study: T cells, B-cell-depleted T cells, or PBMCs provided the cDNA or gDNA that served as material.

CDR1 is SGHNT and CDR2 is YENEEA in the germline V gene. The germline V and J ends were trimmed by 5 bases and 1 base, with 14 bases remaining between them. This CDR3 contains 15 residues. Sequencing used immunoSEQ multiplex PCR; TCRdb keeps in-frame clones, though not all of them. The data hold 180,000 or so clones, with about 83% observed a single time. The chain is built from TRBV11-3 and TRBJ2-5; possibly TRBD2 for D (7 bases). The sequence was obtained from a woman between 50 and 59 years old in a cohort exposed to, infected with or recovered from COVID-19 (not recorded which). The specimen was PBMCs or T cells enriched from blood (not recorded which). As DNA, the CDR3 is TGTGCCAGCAGCAGAGGGGCGGGGGCCCAAGAGACCCAGTACTTC. Amino acid sequence: CASSRGAGAQETQYF.